A single sample is the source of the 18 T cell receptor beta chains below, sequenced in a study of patients and donors after allogeneic stem cell transplantation. MiXCR, applied by TCRdb to the RT-PCR reads, yields one record per CDR3 protein. The sample includes hundreds of thousands of distinct CDR3 sequences, around 41% seen only once; the top ten take roughly 11%. Material for sequencing was blood, either unsorted or a sorted T cell fraction (not recorded which). The receptors stem from a human donor who was either an allogeneic HSCT recipient or a stem cell or donor lymphocyte infusion donor (not recorded which). It is not recorded whose cells these are; they may come from a transplant donor.

This chain uses TRBV20-1 with TRBJ2-3, with 9 bases that match TRBD2. Germline V CDR1 and CDR2: DFQATT, SNEGSKA (reference sequence). The CDR3 has 16 amino acids. V dropped 1 base and J dropped 6; count of bases not matched to a gene: 11. The CDR3 DNA follows: TGCAGTGCTAGAGGGGGGCTAGCGGGGCCCCCGGATACGCAGTATTTT. Translation: CSARGGLAGPPDTQYF.

V and J are TRBV28 and TRBJ1-1; D ambiguous. CDR3 size: 13 residues. V was trimmed by 6 bases and J by 5 bases, leaving 13 bases between them. Germline V gene sequence: CDR1 MDHEN, CDR2 SYDVKM. The CDR3 sequence: CASRRMVWTEAFF. The CDR3 nucleotides read TGTGCCAGCAGGCGAATGGTCTGGACTGAAGCTTTCTTT.

The genes are TRBV7-2 and TRBJ2-1; TRBD2 aligns across 8 bases. In germline, CDR1 is SGHTA, CDR2 FQGNSA. The CDR3 length is 15 residues. After removal of 1 base from V and 5 bases from J, the junction contained 4 bases not matched to a gene. The CDR3 loop is CASSLVAGGDNEQFF. As DNA, the CDR3 is TGTGCCAGCAGCTTAGTTGCGGGGGGCGACAATGAGCAGTTCTTC.

The rearrangement uses TRBV20-1 and TRBJ1-1, with no clear D. Trimming shortened V by 2 bases and J by 3 bases, and 10 bases separated the two germline ends. CDR1 and CDR2 (germline): DFQATT, SNEGSKA (reference sequence). This CDR3 comprises 13 residues. In nucleotides, the CDR3 is TGCAGTGCTAGACAAGGGCTTTACACTGAAGCTTTCTTT. Translation gives CSARQGLYTEAFF.

The CDR3 region has the DNA TGTGCCAGCAGCCAAGACGAATTCCGCAATCAGCCCCAGCATTTT. It encodes CASSQDEFRNQPQHF. V is TRBV4-2 and J is TRBJ1-5, with D uncertain. The ends were cut back, 0 bases at V and 2 bases at J, with 8 bases in the middle. CDR1 and CDR2 from the germline V gene are LGHNA and YNFKEQ. The length of the CDR3 is 15 residues.

This clonotype was found a few times. The chain couples TRBV20-1 to TRBJ1-2, with 7 bases matching TRBD1. Germline CDR1 is DFQATT and CDR2 is SNEGSKA (reference sequence). The CDR3 length is 13 residues. The J segment lost 4 bases and the V segment lost 6 bases, leaving 8 bases of the junction unmatched. The CDR3 protein is CSARTGTPYGYTF. CDR3 nucleotides: TGCAGTGCGCGGACAGGCACCCCCTATGGCTACACCTTC.

This chain links TRBV5-1 with TRBJ2-2; no firm D call. The germline V gene encodes CDR1 SGHRS and CDR2 YFSETQ. Trimming cost V 4 bases and J 7 bases, with 8 bases left between them. The CDR3 contains 12 residues. The CDR3 here is CASSQEIGELFF. In nucleotides, the CDR3 is TGCGCCAGCAGCCAAGAAATCGGGGAGCTGTTTTTT.

J is TRBJ1-2 and V is TRBV4-1; TRBD1 is a possible D gene (5 bases). Germline V CDR1 and CDR2: MGHRA, YSYEKL. V was pared by 0 bases and J by 8 bases, with 13 bases between. The CDR3 length is 14 residues. CDR3 nucleotide sequence: TGCGCCAGCAGCCAAGACGGGAGACAGAGCGGCTACACCTTC. Translation gives CASSQDGRQSGYTF.

The gene calls are TRBV27 and TRBJ2-1; D remains unclear. V was shortened by 4 bases and J by 4 bases, with 8 bases between the two germline ends. Germline V CDR1 and CDR2: MNHEY, SMNVEV (reference sequence). The CDR3 is made up of 13 amino acids. The CDR3, as DNA: TGTGCCAGCAGTTCAAGAAGATACAATGAGCAGTTCTTC. Translating it yields CASSSRRYNEQFF.

This chain connects TRBV7-2 to TRBJ1-1; no firm D call. Germline lookup yields CDR1 SGHTA and CDR2 FQGNSA. The CDR3 runs to 13 residues. The ends were cut back, 2 bases at V and 11 bases at J, with 15 bases in the middle. Written as DNA, the CDR3 is TGTGCCAGCAGCTTAAAAAGTTTCTTGACTGCTTTCTTT. Encoded protein: CASSLKSFLTAFF. The complete variable domain, with remaining parts taken from reference TRBV7-2 and TRBJ1-1, reads GAGVSQSPSNKVTEKGKDVELRCDPISGHTALYWYRQSLGQGLEFLIYFQGNSAPDKSGLPSDRFSAERTGGSVSTLTIQRTQQEDSAVYLCASSLKSFLTAFFGQGTRLTVV.

This clonotype was seen more than once but under ten times. The chain has TRBV9 and TRBJ1-3; TRBD1 is a possible D gene (5 bases). Germline assignment: CDR1 SGDLS and CDR2 YYNGEE. The V gene lost 2 bases and the J gene lost 8 bases, with 17 bases spanning the gap. The CDR3 covers 15 residues. In DNA form, the CDR3 reads TGTGCCAGCAGCGTTTCAGCCGGTGGCAGGGACACCATATATTTT. Its translation is CASSVSAGGRDTIYF.

The rearrangement joins TRBV15 to TRBJ1-6; D is perhaps TRBD1 (5 bases). CDR3 length equals 15 residues. V lost 3 bases to trimming and J lost 9 bases, with 15 bases between them. In germline, CDR1 is LNHNV, CDR2 YYDKDF (reference sequence). CDR3 sequence reads: CATSSPLGDLSPLHF. CDR3 in DNA: TGTGCCACCAGCAGTCCCTTGGGGGACCTTTCACCCCTCCACTTT.

This clonotype has ten or more counts. This chain links TRBV29-1 with TRBJ1-2; D ambiguous. In germline, CDR1 is SQVTM, CDR2 ANQGSEA. The germline V and J ends were trimmed by 6 bases and 4 bases, with 12 bases remaining between them. The CDR3 sequence is 12 residues long. The CDR3 region has the DNA TGCAGCGTCGTTGACACGTCCTATGGCTACACCTTC. It specifies CSVVDTSYGYTF.

This clonotype was recorded a few times. This chain joins TRBV2 and TRBJ2-2, with 13 bases fitting TRBD2. V lost 5 bases and J lost 4; bases outside the gene matches: 7. The length of the CDR3 is 17 residues. Germline CDR1 SNHLY, CDR2 FYNNEI. CDR3: CASSWTSGGASTGELFF. The CDR3 DNA reads as TGTGCCAGCAGTTGGACTAGCGGGGGAGCAAGCACCGGGGAGCTGTTTTTT.

The rearrangement joins TRBV18 to TRBJ1-1; tentatively, D is TRBD1 (6 bases). Deletions cut 1 base from V and 1 base from J, with 13 bases between. CDR1 and CDR2 from the germline V gene are KGHSH and LQKENI. The CDR3 totals 16 residues. The DNA of the CDR3 is TGTGCCAGCTCACCACGAGGGGGGGCAAAGAACACTGAAGCTTTCTTT. This encodes CASSPRGGAKNTEAFF.

The chain links TRBV9 to TRBJ1-1; D is unclear. This CDR3 has 17 amino acids. Germline loops: CDR1 SGDLS, CDR2 YYNGEE. Deletions cut 1 base from V and 3 bases from J, with 19 bases between. The CDR3 spells CASSVSGGNGFDTEAFF. In nucleotides, the CDR3 is TGTGCCAGCAGCGTATCGGGCGGCAACGGGTTTGACACTGAAGCTTTCTTT.

This clonotype was detected only once. V gene TRBV7-2 combines with J gene TRBJ1-5, with 7 bases matching TRBD1. J was trimmed by 4 bases and V by 2 bases; bases with no gene match: 5. The CDR3 runs to 15 residues. In germline, CDR1 is SGHTA, CDR2 FQGNSA. CDR3 sequence reads: CASSLMPGGNQPQHF. CDR3 in DNA: TGTGCCAGCAGCTTAATGCCAGGGGGTAATCAGCCCCAGCATTTT.

V gene TRBV14 combines with J gene TRBJ2-1; D call uncertain. The CDR3 is 15 residues long. Trimming removed 2 bases from V and 10 bases from J, with 18 bases in between. Germline lookup yields CDR1 SGHDN and CDR2 FVKESK. CDR3 in amino acids: CASSQNRNRVSEQFF. Here the CDR3 DNA reads TGTGCCAGCAGCCAAAACCGAAATAGAGTTAGCGAGCAGTTCTTC.